A single sample gave rise to the 23 T cell receptor beta chains below, sequenced in a study of shared clonotypes between healthy human individuals. Sequencing was performed with immunoSEQ multiplex PCR; in TCRdb, only in-frame clones are kept and a portion is missing. The sample holds millions of clones, around 94% seen once. What was sequenced was naive CD4+ T cells sorted from blood. Subset described: CD45RA+ positively selected. All receptors derive from a man younger than 35 in good health.

The J gene is TRBJ2-7, the V gene TRBV30; TRBD1 aligns across 10 bases. The CDR3 covers 13 residues. Unmatched junction bases numbered 2, after V lost 4 bases and J lost 2 bases. Germline V gene data show CDR1 as GTSNPN and CDR2 as SVGIG (reference sequence). The CDR3 region has the DNA TGTGCCTGGATTGGACAGGGGGCCTACGAGCAGTACTTC. Translated: CAWIGQGAYEQYF.

This clone turned up a few times. J is TRBJ1-5 and V is TRBV4-1, with unresolved D. V dropped 1 base and J dropped 4 bases, with 11 bases sitting between them. The germline V gene encodes CDR1 MGHRA and CDR2 YSYEKL. The CDR3 totals 15 residues. DNA of the CDR3: TGCGCCAGCAGCCAAGGGACTCGAGGAAATCAGCCCCAGCATTTT. The encoded protein is CASSQGTRGNQPQHF.

This rearrangement joins TRBV5-1 to TRBJ2-3; the D is unclear. The V and J ends lost 3 bases and 2 bases respectively, with 10 bases between them. The CDR3 spans 14 residues. Germline values: CDR1 SGHRS, CDR2 YFSETQ. The CDR3 sequence: CASSYGSSTDTQYF. Here the CDR3 DNA reads TGCGCCAGCAGCTATGGGTCCTCCACAGATACGCAGTATTTT.

This rearrangement joins TRBV5-1 to TRBJ2-7, with D perhaps TRBD2 (6 bases). The CDR3 covers 14 residues. The ends were cut back, 4 bases at V and 7 bases at J, with 18 bases in the middle. CDR1 and CDR2 from the germline V gene are SGHRS and YFSETQ. In DNA, the CDR3 is TGCGCCAGCAGCCCGGGAGTTACACAGGAGGAGCAGTACTTC. Translating it yields CASSPGVTQEEQYF.

This clone was observed a few times. The chain links TRBV7-9 to TRBJ1-4; TRBD1 is a possible D gene (5 bases). CDR3 size: 13 residues. Germline V CDR1 and CDR2: SEHNR, FQNEAQ (reference sequence). Trimming stripped 7 bases from V and 7 bases from J, with 13 bases between. The chain's CDR3 is CASMRGFGEKLFF. The CDR3 region has the DNA TGTGCCAGCATGAGGGGTTTTGGTGAAAAACTGTTTTTT. Filled out from reference TRBV7-9 and TRBJ1-4, the complete variable domain reads DTGVSQNPRHKITKRGQNVTFRCDPISEHNRLYWYRQTLGQGPEFLTYFQNEAQLEKSRLLSDRFSAERPKGSFSTLEIQRTEQGDSAMYLCASMRGFGEKLFFGSGTQLSVL.

The chain carries TRBV11-2 and TRBJ2-1, with unresolved D. The CDR3 covers 16 residues. The germline V gene encodes CDR1 SGHAT and CDR2 FQNNGV. Trimming left V 5 bases short and J 5 bases short, with 19 bases between. DNA for the CDR3: TGTGCCAGCAGCCCCCGGGCCCAAAGTGGGCACAATGAGCAGTTCTTC. As protein: CASSPRAQSGHNEQFF.

The rearrangement uses TRBV6-5 and TRBJ1-1, with D tentatively TRBD1 (5 bases). In germline, CDR1 is MNHEY, CDR2 SVGAGI. The CDR3 runs to 15 residues. Trimming stripped 6 bases from V and 0 bases from J, with 14 bases between. The CDR3 is CASSRGAGMNTEAFF. As DNA, the CDR3 is TGTGCCAGCAGCCGAGGGGCAGGGATGAACACTGAAGCTTTCTTT.

The chain employs TRBV5-1 and TRBJ2-1; D may be TRBD1 or TRBD2 (5 bases each). The CDR3 spans 15 residues. Looked up from germline, CDR1 is SGHRS and CDR2 is YFSETQ. V lost 1 base and J lost 8, with 16 bases in between. The CDR3 sequence: CASSLITGPTDEQFF. The CDR3 coding sequence is TGCGCCAGCAGCTTGATAACGGGGCCGACCGATGAGCAGTTCTTC.

V and J are TRBV5-4 and TRBJ2-1, with TRBD2 matching 11 bases. The CDR3 length is 16 residues. Germline lookup yields CDR1 SGHNT and CDR2 YYREEE (reference sequence). Losses at the gene ends were 4 bases for V and 10 bases for J; bases not matched to a gene: 13. CDR3 DNA: TGTGCCAGCAGCCAATTACCCCTAGCGGGGGGCAACGAGCAGTTCTTC. Translation gives CASSQLPLAGGNEQFF.

The chain carries TRBV25-1 and TRBJ2-3; D might be TRBD1 (5 bases). The CDR3 has 15 amino acids. V dropped 8 bases and J dropped 0 bases, with 15 bases sitting between them. Germline CDR1 MGHDK, CDR2 SYGVNS. CDR3 sequence: CASPLRDSSTDTQYF. CDR3 nucleotide sequence: TGTGCCAGCCCCCTTCGCGACAGTAGCACAGATACGCAGTATTTT.

This clone was recorded only once. The sample has other DNA sequences that encode this CDR3 too. The J gene is TRBJ2-5, the V gene TRBV10-3, with D unresolved. The CDR3 has 13 amino acids. Trimming shortened V by 7 bases and J by 2 bases, and 11 bases separated the two germline ends. CDR1 and CDR2 from the germline V gene are ENHRY and SYGVKD. The CDR3: CAITPGRQETQYF. The CDR3, as DNA: TGTGCCATCACCCCGGGCAGACAAGAGACCCAGTACTTC.

V and J are TRBV9 and TRBJ2-1; 9 bases map to TRBD2. V lost 4 bases to trimming and J lost 10 bases; unmatched junction nucleotides: 9. Germline values: CDR1 SGDLS, CDR2 YYNGEE. This CDR3 region has 14 residues. The CDR3 DNA is TGTGCCAGCAGCACACTGGGGACTAGCTACGAGCAGTTCTTC. Its translation is CASSTLGTSYEQFF.

CDR3 bases: TGTGCCAGCAGCCGATCGGGGTCTGGACATGAAAAACTGTTTTTT. This gives the protein CASSRSGSGHEKLFF. The V gene is TRBV28, the J gene TRBJ1-4; D not resolved. The CDR3 is made up of 15 amino acids. Trimming took 6 bases from V and 6 from J, leaving 17 bases between them. Germline values: CDR1 MDHEN, CDR2 SYDVKM.

This chain joins TRBV28 and TRBJ1-4; 10 positions match TRBD1. The CDR3 extends over 16 amino acids. From germline, CDR1 is MDHEN and CDR2 SYDVKM. Trimming took 8 bases from V and 1 from J; bases not matched to a gene: 7. The CDR3 DNA is TGTGCCAGCGGGACAGGGGCCCGGGGAACTAATGAAAAACTGTTTTTT. The encoded protein is CASGTGARGTNEKLFF.

The J gene is TRBJ1-1, the V gene TRBV30, with TRBD1 matching 8 bases. The CDR3 is 14 amino acids. J lost 6 bases, V lost 6 bases, and 12 bases had no gene match. From germline, CDR1 is GTSNPN and CDR2 SVGIG (reference sequence). DNA for the CDR3: TGTGCCTGTTCCTTCGACAGGGGCCGCGCTGAAGCTTTCTTT. Protein sequence: CACSFDRGRAEAFF.

V and J are TRBV19 and TRBJ2-2, with 8 bases lining up with TRBD1. Trimming cost V 5 bases and J 6 bases; bases outside gene matches: 11. CDR1 and CDR2 from the germline V gene are LNHDA and SQIVND (reference sequence). The CDR3 is 16 amino acids. CDR3 DNA sequence: TGTGCCAGTAGTCCCAGGGGGCAACACGGACCCGGGGAGCTGTTTTTT. This translates into CASSPRGQHGPGELFF.

V and J are TRBV10-3 and TRBJ1-5; D is unclear. Looked up from germline, CDR1 is ENHRY and CDR2 is SYGVKD. The CDR3 contains 18 residues. V was pared by 10 bases and J by 0 bases, with 25 bases between. CDR3 sequence reads: CATPHTSTPRSSNQPQHF. Here the CDR3 DNA reads TGTGCCACCCCCCACACGAGCACCCCACGCTCTAGCAATCAGCCCCAGCATTTT.

The chain couples TRBV2 to TRBJ2-7, with 7 bases matching TRBD1. V dropped 3 bases and J dropped 3; count of bases not matched to a gene: 8. Germline V lookup: CDR1 SNHLY, CDR2 FYNNEI. This CDR3 is 15 amino acids long. The CDR3 loop reads CASSDWGQRDYEQYF. In nucleotides, the CDR3 is TGTGCCAGCAGTGACTGGGGACAGAGAGACTACGAGCAGTACTTC.

The chain links TRBV2 to TRBJ2-3; 10 bases are shared with TRBD1. This CDR3 has 16 residues. Germline V lookup: CDR1 SNHLY, CDR2 FYNNEI. The V gene end was trimmed by 9 bases and the J gene end by 3 bases; junction bases not matched to a gene: 12. The CDR3 reads CASCIIQGQGTDTQYF. CDR3 DNA: TGTGCCAGTTGTATTATTCAGGGACAGGGGACAGATACGCAGTATTTT.

The V and J genes are TRBV7-3 and TRBJ1-1; D remains ambiguous. This CDR3 has 12 amino acids. Germline CDR1 reads SGHTA; CDR2 reads FQGTGA. Between the trimmed V and J ends, which lost 5 bases and 7 bases, there was a span of 11 bases. CDR3 bases: TGTGCCAGCAGCCCTGATCGTATTGAAGCTTTCTTT. It encodes CASSPDRIEAFF.

The chain employs TRBV5-6 and TRBJ2-5, with 13 bases lining up with TRBD2. Germline-derived CDR1 and CDR2 are SGHDT and YYEEEE. This CDR3 region has 16 residues. Trimming at V came to 4 bases and at J to 3 bases, leaving 6 bases not matched to a gene. The CDR3 DNA reads as TGTGCCAGCAGCCAATCCGGGACTAGCGGGGAAGAGACCCAGTACTTC. It yields the protein CASSQSGTSGEETQYF.

J is TRBJ2-7 and V is TRBV11-2, with TRBD1 identical over 7 bases. CDR1 SGHAT and CDR2 FQNNGV come from the germline V gene. V lost 6 bases and J lost 2; bases outside the gene matches: 7. The length of the CDR3 is 14 residues. CDR3 DNA sequence: TGTGCCAGCAGGCTACAGGGGACGGCCTACGAGCAGTACTTC. It translates to CASRLQGTAYEQYF.

The V call is TRBV2, the J call TRBJ1-2; 8 bases fit TRBD1. This CDR3 region has 14 residues. The V gene end was trimmed by 4 bases and the J gene end by 6 bases; junction bases not matched to a gene: 7. Germline CDR1 is SNHLY and CDR2 is FYNNEI. The CDR3 sequence is CASSAWTGSDGYTF. The CDR3 DNA reads as TGTGCCAGCAGTGCCTGGACAGGGAGCGATGGCTACACCTTC.